Listed below are T cell receptor beta chains from one sample, sequenced in a study of blood T cell repertoires in COVID-19. TCRdb keeps only in-frame clones here, not all; method: immunoSEQ multiplex PCR. Of some 200,000 clones listed, roughly 85% were seen once; the top ten hold less than 4.5%. The specimen was PBMCs or T cells enriched from blood (not recorded which). The receptors derive from a woman aged 35 to 49 with acute COVID-19. Both conserved end residues are part of each CDR3. A D gene is named only where the DNA matches it firmly. For some rows the clone size is stated as once, few or many, or as a class when expanded; others skip it.

d_gene,abundance,v_gene,j_gene,CDR3nt,CDR3aa
TRBD1,NA,TRBV5-4,TRBJ2-5,TGTGCCAGCAGCTCCAGAAACAGGGGGCTTTCAGAGACCCAGTACTTC,CASSSRNRGLSETQYF
TRBD2,NA,TRBV7-2,TRBJ2-1,TGTGCCAGCAGCTCCCCAGGACTAGCCTCCTACAATGAGCAGTTCTTC,CASSSPGLASYNEQFF
TRBD1,NA,TRBV29-1,TRBJ1-4,TGCAGCGTACTCCCGGACAGGGGCTACCCCCAGGGTGAAAAACTGTTTTTT,CSVLPDRGYPQGEKLFF
NA,NA,TRBV5-1,TRBJ1-1,TGCGCCAGCAGCCCCTACGGAGTTGAGGGAATGAACACTGAAGCTTTCTTT,CASSPYGVEGMNTEAFF
NA,once,TRBV2,TRBJ1-6,TGTGCCAGCAGTGATAATCCGGGGAATTCACCCCTCCACTTT,CASSDNPGNSPLHF
TRBD1,NA,TRBV19,TRBJ1-1,TGTGCCAGTAGTTTGCAGGGGGACACTGAAGCTTTCTTT,CASSLQGDTEAFF
NA,NA,TRBV6-2/TRBV6-3,TRBJ2-1,TGTGCCAGCAGTTCGGGGGGACAAGGCCTGAGGGAGCAGTTCTTC,CASSSGGQGLREQFF
TRBD1,NA,TRBV10-3,TRBJ1-1,TGTGCCATCAAGGACAGGGGAAAGAACACTGAAGCTTTCTTT,CAIKDRGKNTEAFF
TRBD2,NA,TRBV5-1,TRBJ2-3,TGCGCCAGCAGCGATCGTTGGACTAGCGGGACCACAGATACGCAGTATTTT,CASSDRWTSGTTDTQYF
TRBD1,NA,TRBV10-2,TRBJ1-5,TGCGCCAGCAGTGAGACAGGGGGAATTGGGAATCAGCCCCAGCATTTT,CASSETGGIGNQPQHF
NA,once,TRBV27,TRBJ1-6,TGTGCCAGCAGTTGGACGTTAGGGGTCCAGGGTGCTAATTCACCCCTCCACTTT,CASSWTLGVQGANSPLHF
NA,NA,TRBV5-1,TRBJ2-1,TGCGCCAGCAGCTTGGCCGTTCGCTTTTCCCGGGATTACAATGAGCAGTTCTTC,CASSLAVRFSRDYNEQFF
NA,NA,TRBV11-3,TRBJ1-1,TGTGCCAGCAGCTCTGATCGGGGGAACACTGAAGCTTTCTTT,CASSSDRGNTEAFF
NA,NA,TRBV7-8,TRBJ1-5,TGTGCCAGCAGCCCCGGACAGATAAATCAGCCCCAGCATTTT,CASSPGQINQPQHF
NA,NA,TRBV2,TRBJ1-1,TGTGCCAGCAGGGACATACTGAACACTGAAGCTTTCTTT,CASRDILNTEAFF
TRBD2,few,TRBV6-1,TRBJ2-7,TGTGCCAGCAGTGAAGAGCGGGGGACCTACGAGCAGTACTTC,CASSEERGTYEQYF
NA,NA,TRBV25-1,TRBJ2-4,TGTGCCAGCAGTGACGGTTCGCTTCTAGCCAAAAACATTCAGTACTTC,CASSDGSLLAKNIQYF
NA,NA,TRBV12-5,TRBJ1-5,TGTGCTAGTGGCTTGGTAGCACAGAATCAGCCCCAGCATTTT,CASGLVAQNQPQHF
TRBD2,NA,TRBV5-1,TRBJ2-1,TGCGCCAGCAGCTTGTCCCAGACTAGCGGCCTCGAGCAGTTCTTC,CASSLSQTSGLEQFF
NA,once,TRBV19,TRBJ1-2,TGTGCCAGTAGTATTTTTGCAGGTTCCAACTATGGCTACACCTTC,CASSIFAGSNYGYTF
NA,NA,TRBV3-1/TRBV3-2,TRBJ1-1,TGTGCCAGCAGCCGCGGGGGCCTGAACACTGAAGCTTTCTTT,CASSRGGLNTEAFF
TRBD2,few,TRBV7-9,TRBJ2-1,TGTGCCAGCAGCTTTCCGGGAGGCGCCTCCTTCTTC,CASSFPGGASFF
NA,NA,TRBV11-2,TRBJ1-3,TGTGCCAGCAGCGCCGTCAGGGGTCTCTCTGGAAACACCATATATTTT,CASSAVRGLSGNTIYF
TRBD2,once,TRBV27,TRBJ2-1,TGTGCCAGCAGTTTATCATGGACTAGCGGGGGCACGTTGCAGTTCTTC,CASSLSWTSGGTLQFF
NA,NA,TRBV7-9,TRBJ2-1,TGTGCCAGCAGCCCGCAGCGTCTCCTTATTCTCAATGAGCAGTTCTTC,CASSPQRLLILNEQFF
TRBD1,NA,TRBV7-9,TRBJ2-2,TGTGCCAGCAGCCGGGACAGGGGAAAAACCGGGGAGCTGTTTTTT,CASSRDRGKTGELFF
TRBD2,NA,TRBV7-3,TRBJ2-1,TGTGCCAGCAGCTTAACGTCGGGACTAGGGTCCAACAATGAGCAGTTCTTC,CASSLTSGLGSNNEQFF
TRBD1,few,TRBV12-3/TRBV12-4,TRBJ1-6,TGTGCCAGCAGTTTTTGGGGACAGGACCTCCACTTT,CASSFWGQDLHF
TRBD1,NA,TRBV19,TRBJ1-1,TGTGCCAGTAGTATAGCAGCCGGGACAGGGGAAACTGAAGCTTTCTTT,CASSIAAGTGETEAFF